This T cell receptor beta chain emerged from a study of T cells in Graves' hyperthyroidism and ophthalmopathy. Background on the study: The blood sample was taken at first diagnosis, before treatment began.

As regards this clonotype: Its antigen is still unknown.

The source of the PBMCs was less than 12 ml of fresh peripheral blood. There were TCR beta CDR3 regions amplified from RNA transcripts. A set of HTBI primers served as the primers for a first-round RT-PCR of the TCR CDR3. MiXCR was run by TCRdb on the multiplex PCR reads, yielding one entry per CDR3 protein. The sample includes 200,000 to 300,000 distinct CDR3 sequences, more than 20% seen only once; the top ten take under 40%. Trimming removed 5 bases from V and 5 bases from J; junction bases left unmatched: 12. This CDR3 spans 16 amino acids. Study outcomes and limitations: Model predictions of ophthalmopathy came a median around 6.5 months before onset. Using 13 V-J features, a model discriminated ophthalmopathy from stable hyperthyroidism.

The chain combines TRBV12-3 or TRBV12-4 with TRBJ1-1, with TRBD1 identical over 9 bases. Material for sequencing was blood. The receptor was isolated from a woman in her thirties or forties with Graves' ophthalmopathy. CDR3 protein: CASSVPGQGRKTEAFF. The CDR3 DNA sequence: TGTGCCAGCAGTGTCCCGGGACAGGGAAGGAAAACTGAAGCTTTCTTT.